The 28 T cell receptor beta chains below all came from one sample that was sequenced in a study of cytomegalovirus exposure and HLA in healthy donors. 60 Vbeta and 13 Jbeta primers were used in PCR. The repertoire was sequenced with immunoSEQ multiplex PCR; TCRdb's copy has only in-frame clones and lacks some. The sample shows roughly 120,000 clones, around 82% of them seen only once. Specimen: PBMCs. The receptors here all came from a male donor in good health and CMV-seropositive.

This chain uses TRBV4-3 with TRBJ1-3, with D unresolved. V was clipped by 0 bases and J by 3 bases, with 12 bases between them. This CDR3 contains 16 residues. Germline loops: CDR1 LGHNA, CDR2 YSLEER. CDR3 sequence: CASSQDRSGIGNTIYF. For the CDR3, the DNA is TGCGCCAGCAGCCAAGATCGGTCGGGGATTGGAAACACCATATATTTT.

The chain joins TRBV15 to TRBJ2-7, with 7 bases matching TRBD2. With 3 bases clipped from V and 6 bases from J, the junction kept 8 bases outside the gene matches. The CDR3 totals 14 residues. The germline CDR1 and CDR2 sequences are LNHNV and YYDKDF (reference sequence). The CDR3 nucleotides are TGTGCCACCAGCAGCCAGCGGGACGCTGGCGAGCAGTACTTC. Its translation: CATSSQRDAGEQYF.

V usage is TRBV6-5 and J usage is TRBJ1-2; D remains unclear. Germline assignment: CDR1 MNHEY and CDR2 SVGAGI. CDR3 length: 16 residues. V was trimmed by 0 bases and J by 4 bases, leaving 15 bases between them. The CDR3 DNA is TGTGCCAGCAGTTACTCCGTTGCGCGTAACAGCTATGGCTACACCTTC. It is translated as CASSYSVARNSYGYTF.

The chain couples TRBV5-4 to TRBJ2-7; D uncertain. CDR1 and CDR2 (germline): SGHNT, YYREEE (reference sequence). Trimming took 2 bases from V and 4 from J, leaving 10 bases between them. The CDR3 has 13 amino acids. CDR3 in DNA: TGTGCCAGCAGCTTCCTGACTGGTTACGAGCAGTACTTC. It translates to CASSFLTGYEQYF.

This chain links TRBV15 with TRBJ2-1; TRBD2 aligns across 12 bases. This CDR3 has 17 amino acids. Germline CDR1 reads LNHNV; CDR2 reads YYDKDF (reference sequence). The V segment lost 3 bases and the J segment 5 bases; nucleotides outside the gene matches: 8. The CDR3 here is CATSRILRLAGDNEQFF. DNA of the CDR3: TGTGCCACCAGCAGGATCCTGAGACTAGCGGGAGACAATGAGCAGTTCTTC. Combining the CDR3 with reference TRBV15 and TRBJ2-1 gives the whole variable domain DAMVIQNPRYQVTQFGKPVTLSCSQTLNHNVMYWYQQKSSQAPKLLFHYYDKDFNNEADTPDNFQSRRPNTSFCFLDIRSPGLGDTAMYLCATSRILRLAGDNEQFFGPGTRLTVL.

About this clone itself: Other DNA variants within this sample encode the same CDR3. This chain links TRBV28 with TRBJ1-4, with D possibly TRBD1 on 5 matching bases. The CDR3 covers 14 residues. Germline CDR1 MDHEN, CDR2 SYDVKM. The V and J ends lost 3 bases and 1 base respectively, with 6 bases between them. The CDR3 sequence: CASSFGGTNEKLFF. DNA for the CDR3: TGTGCCAGCAGTTTCGGGGGAACTAATGAAAAACTGTTTTTT. Complete variable domain (other parts from reference TRBV28 and TRBJ1-4): DVKVTQSSRYLVKRTGEKVFLECVQDMDHENMFWYRQDPGLGLRLIYFSYDVKMKEKGDIPEGYSVSREKKERFSLILESASTNQTSMYLCASSFGGTNEKLFFGSGTQLSVL.

The chain combines TRBV28 with TRBJ1-1, with D unclear. Germline CDR1 MDHEN, CDR2 SYDVKM. The CDR3 runs 11 residues. Trimming cost V 7 bases and J 5 bases, with 8 bases left between them. DNA for the CDR3: TGTGCCAGCACTGAGGGAACTGAAGCTTTCTTT. Translating it yields CASTEGTEAFF.

The chain recombines TRBV7-9 with TRBJ2-1; 8 bases match TRBD1. The germline V gene has CDR1 SEHNR and CDR2 FQNEAQ (reference sequence). CDR3 size: 13 residues. V was clipped by 6 bases and J by 7 bases; unmatched bases: 5. The CDR3 nucleotides read TGTGCCAGCAGTCGGACAGGGAGTAATGAGCAGTTCTTC. The encoded protein is CASSRTGSNEQFF.

This clone occurred a few times. This chain uses TRBV29-1 with TRBJ1-2; D gene unclear. The CDR3 is made up of 11 amino acids. Between the trimmed V and J ends, which lost 4 bases and 2 bases, there was a span of 5 bases. The germline V gene has CDR1 SQVTM and CDR2 ANQGSEA. The CDR3 DNA reads as TGCAGCGTTGGTTCGAACTATGGCTACACCTTC. Amino acid sequence: CSVGSNYGYTF.

The V call is TRBV10-1, the J call TRBJ2-7; maybe TRBD1 (5 bases). The CDR3 is made up of 11 amino acids. V lost 9 bases and J 4 bases, leaving 10 bases between the germline ends. Germline V gene data show CDR1 as WNHNN and CDR2 as SYGVQD (reference sequence). CDR3 sequence reads: CARDKPYEQYF. CDR3 nucleotides: TGCGCCAGGGACAAGCCGTACGAGCAGTACTTC.

To note about this clone: At one end, the junction sequence differs from germline, possibly due to a read error. Other DNA sequences in the sample encode the same CDR3. The CDR3 sequence is CSVEIDKRGPYEQYF. CDR3 sequence (DNA): TGCAGCGTGGAGATCGACAAGCGGGGCCCCTATGAGCAGTACTTC. The rearrangement links TRBV29-1 to TRBJ2-7; 7 positions agree with TRBD2. CDR1 and CDR2 (germline): SQVTM, ANQGSEA. This CDR3 has 15 amino acids.

The chain couples TRBV7-6 to TRBJ1-3; a weak D match, TRBD1 (5 bases). V lost 4 bases to trimming and J lost 0 bases, with 19 bases between them. This CDR3 contains 18 residues. Germline V lookup: CDR1 SGHVS, CDR2 FNYEAQ. Here the CDR3 reads CASSSPFGGDSSGNTIYF. For the CDR3, the DNA is TGTGCCAGCAGCTCCCCCTTTGGAGGGGACTCCTCTGGAAACACCATATATTTT.

The chain recombines TRBV4-3 with TRBJ2-5, with D hard to call. This CDR3 spans 13 amino acids. The V end was cut by 0 bases, the J end by 5 bases, with 7 bases between. Germline V gene sequence: CDR1 LGHNA, CDR2 YSLEER. DNA for the CDR3: TGCGCCAGCAGCCAAGACTCGAGGGAGACCCAGTACTTC. Translated, it gives CASSQDSRETQYF.

The V call is TRBV7-2, the J call TRBJ1-4; D not resolved. The germline gives CDR1 SGHTA, CDR2 FQGNSA. Trimming removed 0 bases at V and 4 bases at J, with 9 bases between. This CDR3 is built from 15 residues. CDR3 in amino acids: CASSLAVAINEKLFF. The CDR3 region has the DNA TGTGCCAGCAGCTTAGCGGTAGCCATTAATGAAAAACTGTTTTTT.

The genes are TRBV7-2 and TRBJ2-1; TRBD2 agrees at 9 bases. Germline loops: CDR1 SGHTA, CDR2 FQGNSA. V was pared by 6 bases and J by 6 bases, with 12 bases of the junction left unmatched. This CDR3 spans 16 amino acids. This chain's CDR3 is CASRGWGLATGNEQFF. The CDR3 DNA reads TGTGCCAGCAGGGGGTGGGGACTAGCAACAGGCAATGAGCAGTTCTTC.

This rearrangement joins TRBV5-1 to TRBJ2-5; 7 bases are shared with TRBD2. CDR3 length: 15 residues. Looked up from germline, CDR1 is SGHRS and CDR2 is YFSETQ. J lost 1 base, V lost 0 bases, and 3 bases had no gene match. CDR3 sequence reads: CASSLDTGGQETQYF. In DNA form, the CDR3 reads TGCGCCAGCAGCTTGGACACGGGGGGCCAAGAGACCCAGTACTTC.

The V and J genes are TRBV7-9 and TRBJ1-2; 7 nucleotides line up with TRBD1. The CDR3 sequence is 16 residues long. CDR1 is SEHNR, CDR2 FQNEAQ, per germline (reference sequence). The J segment lost 5 bases and the V segment lost 5 bases, leaving 14 bases of the junction unmatched. DNA for the CDR3: TGTGCCAGCAGCCCAGAGGGGGCCGGGACGACATATGGCTACACCTTC. It encodes CASSPEGAGTTYGYTF.

The chain employs TRBV5-1 and TRBJ2-5; 7 nucleotides align to TRBD2. The DNA matches TRBJ2-7 better at its end, which makes the J call doubtful. Germline V gives CDR1 SGHRS, CDR2 YFSETQ. This CDR3 region has 15 residues. Here the CDR3 DNA reads TGCGCCAGCAGCTTGACAGGCGGCGGGAGTGGCGAGCAGTACTTC. This sequence encodes CASSLTGGGSGEQYF.

The sample holds a few counts of this clone. V gene TRBV2 combines with J gene TRBJ2-7; 9 nucleotides line up with TRBD1. CDR1 is SNHLY and CDR2 is FYNNEI in the germline V gene. V dropped 4 bases and J dropped 3; count of bases not matched to a gene: 4. This CDR3 is built from 14 residues. The CDR3 is CASSGDREVYEQYF. CDR3 nucleotide sequence: TGTGCCAGCAGTGGGGACAGGGAAGTCTACGAGCAGTACTTC.

This clone was seen just once. The V gene is TRBV7-9, the J gene TRBJ1-2; D is possibly TRBD1 (5 bases). The germline CDR1 and CDR2 sequences are SEHNR and FQNEAQ (reference sequence). Trimming shortened V by 1 base and J by 4 bases, and 13 bases separated the two germline ends. The CDR3 is 15 residues long. CDR3 coding DNA: TGTGCCAGCAGCTTAGGGATCCGACAGCGCTATGGCTACACCTTC. This encodes CASSLGIRQRYGYTF.

The CDR3 is CASSLVAAYNEQFF. The CDR3 region has the DNA TGTGCCAGCAGCTTAGTAGCGGCCTACAATGAGCAGTTCTTC. The chain links TRBV13 to TRBJ2-1; D possibly corresponds to TRBD2 (6 bases). Trimming pared 1 base from V and 2 bases from J, leaving 6 bases between. The CDR3 spans 14 residues. CDR1 is PRHDT, CDR2 FYEKMQ, per germline (reference sequence). Complete variable domain (other parts from reference TRBV13 and TRBJ2-1): AAGVIQSPRHLIKEKRETATLKCYPIPRHDTVYWYQQGPGQDPQFLISFYEKMQSDKGSIPDRFSAQQFSDYHSELNMSSLELGDSALYFCASSLVAAYNEQFFGPGTRLTVL.

The genes are TRBV15 and TRBJ2-3, with a tentative D call TRBD2 (6 bases). CDR3 length: 14 amino acids. Germline CDR1 reads LNHNV; CDR2 reads YYDKDF (reference sequence). V was cut by 5 bases and J by 3 bases, with 12 bases left in between. The CDR3 DNA reads as TGTGCCACCAGCCCCCGGACTACAACAGATACGCAGTATTTT. Its translation is CATSPRTTTDTQYF.

The chain carries TRBV28 and TRBJ2-3; TRBD1 aligns across 8 bases. Trimming removed 2 bases from V and 7 bases from J; junction bases left unmatched: 11. This CDR3 is built from 16 residues. Germline CDR1 is MDHEN and CDR2 is SYDVKM. The CDR3 coding sequence is TGTGCCAGCAGTTTAACGAGACAGGGGATGTGGAATACGCAGTATTTT. It is translated as CASSLTRQGMWNTQYF. The entire variable domain, with the rest obtained from reference TRBV28 and TRBJ2-3, is as follows: DVKVTQSSRYLVKRTGEKVFLECVQDMDHENMFWYRQDPGLGLRLIYFSYDVKMKEKGDIPEGYSVSREKKERFSLILESASTNQTSMYLCASSLTRQGMWNTQYFGPGTRLTVL.

The rearrangement uses TRBV28 and TRBJ2-7; 11 bases agree with TRBD2. This CDR3 is built from 16 residues. J gave up 7 bases and V 6 bases, and 14 bases lay outside the gene matches. From germline, CDR1 is MDHEN and CDR2 SYDVKM. CDR3 nucleotide sequence: TGTGCCAGCAGCCCCTGGAGACTAGCGGGGCCGGGAGAGCAGTACTTC. This translates into CASSPWRLAGPGEQYF.

J is TRBJ2-5 and V is TRBV5-1; D perhaps matches TRBD2 (6 bases). The CDR3 consists of 16 residues. Germline CDR1 SGHRS, CDR2 YFSETQ. V lost 3 bases and J 7 bases, leaving 22 bases between the germline ends. CDR3 sequence: CASSWSRLTYGGTQYF. The CDR3 nucleotides read TGCGCCAGCAGCTGGTCACGACTAACCTACGGGGGGACCCAGTACTTC.

The chain joins TRBV28 to TRBJ1-4; 7 bases match TRBD1. This CDR3 has 13 residues. CDR1 and CDR2 from the germline V gene are MDHEN and SYDVKM. V lost 8 bases and J lost 5; bases outside the gene matches: 5. The CDR3 DNA reads TGTGCCAGCCGGGACAGCGAAAATGAAAAACTGTTTTTT. It yields the protein CASRDSENEKLFF.

This clone turned up a few times. This rearrangement joins TRBV7-2 to TRBJ2-4, with TRBD2 matching over 11 bases. Germline V gives CDR1 SGHTA, CDR2 FQGNSA. This CDR3 comprises 17 residues. The V gene end was trimmed by 10 bases and the J gene end by 3 bases; junction bases not matched to a gene: 14. CDR3 coding DNA: TGTGCCACCTCGAGGACTAGCGGGCAAGTGGGCAAAAACATTCAGTACTTC. This translates into CATSRTSGQVGKNIQYF.

The chain is built from TRBV30 and TRBJ2-3, with 13 bases identical to TRBD2. V shed 3 bases, J shed 3 bases, and the junction held 6 bases outside the gene matches. CDR3 length equals 16 residues. CDR1 and CDR2 from the germline V gene are GTSNPN and SVGIG (reference sequence). The CDR3 coding sequence is TGTGCCTGGAGCTCCGGACTAGCGGGAGTGACAGATACGCAGTATTTT. Translation: CAWSSGLAGVTDTQYF.